Following are 10 T cell receptor beta chains from one sample sequenced in a study of cytomegalovirus exposure and HLA in healthy donors. With 60 Vbeta and 13 Jbeta primers, the PCR was carried out. TCRdb keeps only in-frame clones here, not all; method: immunoSEQ multiplex PCR. The repertoire includes approximately 170,000 clones, roughly 84% of them detected once, and 2.5% to 3% sits in the top ten. Sequencing was carried out using PBMCs. The receptors come from a man younger than 40 in good health and CMV-seropositive.

Only one count was recorded for this clone. The CDR3 DNA is TGTGCCTGGAGCGTGGGAGTTTCTTCCTACGAGCAGTACTTC. Residues: CAWSVGVSSYEQYF. The chain recombines TRBV30 with TRBJ2-7; D may be TRBD2 (5 bases). Trimming removed 3 bases at V and 1 base at J, with 13 bases between. The length of the CDR3 is 14 residues. CDR1 and CDR2 from the germline V gene are GTSNPN and SVGIG (reference sequence).

The gene calls are TRBV7-9 and TRBJ2-3, with D perhaps matching TRBD1 (5 bases). The CDR3 totals 13 residues. V dropped 6 bases and J dropped 0 bases, with 7 bases sitting between them. CDR1 SEHNR and CDR2 FQNEAQ come from the germline V gene (reference sequence). This CDR3 is CASRTASTDTQYF. Here the CDR3 DNA reads TGTGCCAGCAGGACAGCTAGCACAGATACGCAGTATTTT.

This chain uses TRBV7-2 with TRBJ1-2; D gene uncertain. Germline V gives CDR1 SGHTA, CDR2 FQGNSA. The CDR3 totals 13 residues. Trimming took 0 bases from V and 5 from J, leaving 7 bases between them. CDR3 sequence (DNA): TGTGCCAGCAGCTTAGCAGCTCTTTATGGCTACACCTTC. Translating gives CASSLAALYGYTF.

The rearrangement joins TRBV21-1 to TRBJ2-5; whether TRBD2, the table's D call, matches the DNA was not checked. TRBV21-1 is designated a pseudogene. The CDR3 has 19 amino acids. Here the CDR3 reads CASSKHTSPERRPQETQYF. In DNA form, the CDR3 reads TGTGCCAGCAGCAAACACACTTCGCCGGAGAGGCGGCCCCAAGAGACCCAGTACTTC.

The chain joins TRBV7-9 to TRBJ2-5; 8 bases match TRBD2. V gave up 6 bases and J gave up 5 bases; unmatched junction bases: 8. Per the germline V gene, CDR1 is SEHNR and CDR2 is FQNEAQ (reference sequence). CDR3 length: 14 residues. The CDR3 sequence: CASSPSGGGETQYF. The DNA for the CDR3 is TGTGCCAGCAGTCCCAGCGGGGGTGGGGAGACCCAGTACTTC. Complete variable domain (other parts from reference TRBV7-9 and TRBJ2-5): DTGVSQNPRHKITKRGQNVTFRCDPISEHNRLYWYRQTLGQGPEFLTYFQNEAQLEKSRLLSDRFSAERPKGSFSTLEIQRTEQGDSAMYLCASSPSGGGETQYFGPGTRLLVL.

The chain recombines TRBV2 with TRBJ1-5, with D perhaps TRBD1 (5 bases). The ends were cut back, 2 bases at V and 1 base at J, with 9 bases in the middle. This CDR3 contains 15 residues. From germline, CDR1 is SNHLY and CDR2 FYNNEI. The chain's CDR3 is CASSEWQGSNQPQHF. The CDR3 DNA is TGTGCCAGCAGTGAATGGCAGGGCAGCAATCAGCCCCAGCATTTT. Full variable domain (rest looked up from reference TRBV2 and TRBJ1-5): EPEVTQTPSHQVTQMGQEVILRCVPISNHLYFYWYRQILGQKVEFLVSFYNNEISEKSEIFDDQFSVERPDGSNFTLKIRSTKLEDSAMYFCASSEWQGSNQPQHFGDGTRLSIL.

V and J are TRBV5-4 and TRBJ1-2; D not resolved. This CDR3 has 14 amino acids. Germline V gives CDR1 SGHNT, CDR2 YYREEE (reference sequence). V was shortened by 1 base and J by 6 bases, with 13 bases between the two germline ends. This chain's CDR3 is CASSLLGSLDGYTF. CDR3 DNA: TGTGCCAGCAGCTTGTTGGGCAGTCTCGATGGCTACACCTTC.

The rearrangement joins TRBV6-6 to TRBJ2-6; D is unresolved. CDR1 MNHNY and CDR2 SVGAGI come from the germline V gene (reference sequence). Trimming took off 4 bases at V and 0 bases at J, with 10 bases between the two ends. The CDR3 is 16 amino acids. CDR3 DNA sequence: TGTGCCAGCAGTTCCCAGGCCTACTCTGGGGCCAACGTCCTGACTTTC. This encodes CASSSQAYSGANVLTF.

The rearrangement uses TRBV11-3 and TRBJ1-2; perhaps TRBD1 as D (5 bases). Trimming pared 4 bases from V and 8 bases from J, leaving 20 bases between. The CDR3 loop spans 15 amino acids. CDR1 is SGHNT, CDR2 YENEEA, per germline. For the CDR3, the DNA is TGTGCCAGCAGCTCTTACGACCAGGGTCTGAGGGGCTACACCTTC. Translated, it gives CASSSYDQGLRGYTF.

This chain uses TRBV18 with TRBJ2-1, with 14 nucleotides matching TRBD2. Trimming took 6 bases from V and 8 from J; bases not matched to a gene: 6. The germline V gene encodes CDR1 KGHSH and CDR2 LQKENI. The CDR3 is made up of 15 amino acids. The CDR3 DNA sequence: TGTGCCAGCTCCCCGGGGACTAGCGGGAGCGATGAGCAGTTCTTC. Amino acids: CASSPGTSGSDEQFF.